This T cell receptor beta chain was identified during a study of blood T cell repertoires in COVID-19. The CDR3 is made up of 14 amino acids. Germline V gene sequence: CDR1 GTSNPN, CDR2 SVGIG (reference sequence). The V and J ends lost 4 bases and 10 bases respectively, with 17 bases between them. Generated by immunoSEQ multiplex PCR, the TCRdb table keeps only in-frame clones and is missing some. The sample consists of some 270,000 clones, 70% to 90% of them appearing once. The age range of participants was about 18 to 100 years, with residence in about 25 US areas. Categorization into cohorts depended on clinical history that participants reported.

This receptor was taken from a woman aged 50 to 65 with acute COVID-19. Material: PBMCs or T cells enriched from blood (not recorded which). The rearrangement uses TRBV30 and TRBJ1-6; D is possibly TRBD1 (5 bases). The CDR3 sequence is CAWMTGRGDSPLHF. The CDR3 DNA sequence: TGTGCCTGGATGACGGGGAGGGGAGACTCACCCCTCCACTTT.